A selection of T cell receptor beta chains follows, all from one sample in a study of persistence of HIV-infected CD4 T cells. No antigen has been assigned to these receptors. Repertoires were generated with immunoSEQ multiplex PCR, while TCRdb's copy carries only in-frame clones and drops some. The sample gives approximately 45,000 clones, 88% of which show up once; over 0.45% is in the top ten. Sequenced here: CD4+ T cells sorted from PBMCs after approximately 19-hour stimulation, sampled from a patient who received antiretroviral therapy. The receptors originated from an adult woman with HIV who was CMV-seropositive. Each CDR3 is given with its conserved first and last residue. D genes are given only for firm matches. Clone size is not always given. Where it is, it says once, few, many or a class for expanded clones.

clone_size	v_call	j_call	d_call	cdr3_nt	cdr3_aa
-	TRBV27	TRBJ1-6	-	TGTGCCAGCAGTTCCCCCCTTCGTTCACCCCTCCACTTT	CASSSPLRSPLHF
-	TRBV9	TRBJ2-7	TRBD1	TGTGCCAGCAGCGCTGGGACAGGACCCTACGAGCAGTACTTC	CASSAGTGPYEQYF
once	TRBV7-8	TRBJ1-5	-	TGTGCCAGCAGCCAAGGGAATCAGCCCCAGCATTTT	CASSQGNQPQHF
-	TRBV18	TRBJ2-7	TRBD1	TGTGCCAGCTCACCATTTGACAGGGGAAGGAGAGACAAGGGCTACGAGCAGTACTTC	CASSPFDRGRRDKGYEQYF
-	TRBV4-1	TRBJ1-2	-	TGCGCCAGCAGCCAATCCGGGACAAACTATGGCTACACCTTC	CASSQSGTNYGYTF
-	TRBV5-4	TRBJ2-3	TRBD1	TGTGCCAGCAGCCCACAGGGGCCTACGCAGTATTTT	CASSPQGPTQYF
few	TRBV11-3	TRBJ2-1	TRBD1	TGTGCCAGCAGCCGAGGACAGGGGATCGATGAGCAGTTCTTC	CASSRGQGIDEQFF
-	TRBV7-2	TRBJ2-2	TRBD2	TGTGCCAGCAGCTTAGCGCCGGGGGGGTTCCCCGGGGAGCTGTTTTTT	CASSLAPGGFPGELFF
-	TRBV5-1	TRBJ2-7	TRBD1	TGCGCCAGCAGCCCGAGTGGGACAGGGGCTTCCTACGAGCAGTACTTC	CASSPSGTGASYEQYF
-	TRBV19	TRBJ2-4	-	TGTGCCAGTACCATCGGAGGGGGTAAAGCCAAAAACATTCAGTACTTC	CASTIGGGKAKNIQYF
-	TRBV28	TRBJ1-2	-	TGTGCCAGCAGTTTCGTGGGGGGGGATGGCTACACCTTC	CASSFVGGDGYTF
-	TRBV19	TRBJ2-3	TRBD1	TGTGCCAGTAGTACCGGACAGGCGGGCACAGATACGCAGTATTTT	CASSTGQAGTDTQYF
-	TRBV6-1	TRBJ1-5	-	TGTGCCAGCAGTGAAGGGCCAGGTCCATGGCCCCAGCATTTT	CASSEGPGPWPQHF
-	TRBV30	TRBJ2-2	-	TGTGCCTGGAAAGATATGGGGTACACCGGGGAGCTGTTTTTT	CAWKDMGYTGELFF
-	TRBV5-1	TRBJ1-5	-	TGCGCCAGCAGCCGGGACAGCAATCAGCCCCAGCATTTT	CASSRDSNQPQHF
-	TRBV3-1/TRBV3-2	TRBJ1-2	-	TGTGCCAGCAGCCAAGGACATAGCCTAGATGGCTACACCTTC	CASSQGHSLDGYTF
-	TRBV2	TRBJ1-3	-	TGTGCCAGCAGTCCTGGACAGACCGGAGGCTCTGGAAACACCATATATTTT	CASSPGQTGGSGNTIYF
-	TRBV5-1	TRBJ2-3	TRBD2	TGCGCCAGCAGCTTGAAGGCTAGCGGGGGGGTCACAGATACGCAGTATTTT	CASSLKASGGVTDTQYF
-	TRBV6-2/TRBV6-3	TRBJ2-1	-	TGTGCCAGCAGCCAACTCGCGGGACAGTTCTACAATGAGCAGTTCTTC	CASSQLAGQFYNEQFF
-	TRBV15	TRBJ2-7	TRBD1	TGTGCCACCAGCAGAGGGACAGGGGTTTCGATCGAGCAGTACTTC	CATSRGTGVSIEQYF
-	TRBV4-1	TRBJ1-2	-	TGCGCCAGCAGCCAAGGGGGCCTCTACGGCTATGGCTACACCTTC	CASSQGGLYGYGYTF
once	TRBV15	TRBJ2-7	-	TGTGCCACTGCTAGCTGGGGGGGGGACAGCTACGAGCAGTACTTC	CATASWGGDSYEQYF
-	TRBV5-1	TRBJ2-7	TRBD2	TGCGCCAGCAGCCCCAGCGGGGGGGCTTCCTACGAGCAGTACTTC	CASSPSGGASYEQYF
-	TRBV6-1	TRBJ2-5	-	TGTGCCAGCAGTGAAGTCCGGGGGGCCCAAGAGACCCAGTACTTC	CASSEVRGAQETQYF
-	TRBV29-1	TRBJ1-2	-	TGCAGCGTTGAAGGGACCGCCCCATCCTATGGCTACACCTTC	CSVEGTAPSYGYTF